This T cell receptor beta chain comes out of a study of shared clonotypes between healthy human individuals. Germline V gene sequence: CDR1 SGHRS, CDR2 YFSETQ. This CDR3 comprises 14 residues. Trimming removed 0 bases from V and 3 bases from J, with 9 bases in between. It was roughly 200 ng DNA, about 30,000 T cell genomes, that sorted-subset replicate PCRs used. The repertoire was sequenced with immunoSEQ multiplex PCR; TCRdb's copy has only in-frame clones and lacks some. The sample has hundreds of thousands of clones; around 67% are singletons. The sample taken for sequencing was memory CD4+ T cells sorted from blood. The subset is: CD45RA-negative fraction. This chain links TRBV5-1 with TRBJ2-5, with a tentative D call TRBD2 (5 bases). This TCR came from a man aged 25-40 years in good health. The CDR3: CASSLVSGKETQYF. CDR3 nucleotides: TGCGCCAGCAGCTTGGTCAGCGGTAAAGAGACCCAGTACTTC.